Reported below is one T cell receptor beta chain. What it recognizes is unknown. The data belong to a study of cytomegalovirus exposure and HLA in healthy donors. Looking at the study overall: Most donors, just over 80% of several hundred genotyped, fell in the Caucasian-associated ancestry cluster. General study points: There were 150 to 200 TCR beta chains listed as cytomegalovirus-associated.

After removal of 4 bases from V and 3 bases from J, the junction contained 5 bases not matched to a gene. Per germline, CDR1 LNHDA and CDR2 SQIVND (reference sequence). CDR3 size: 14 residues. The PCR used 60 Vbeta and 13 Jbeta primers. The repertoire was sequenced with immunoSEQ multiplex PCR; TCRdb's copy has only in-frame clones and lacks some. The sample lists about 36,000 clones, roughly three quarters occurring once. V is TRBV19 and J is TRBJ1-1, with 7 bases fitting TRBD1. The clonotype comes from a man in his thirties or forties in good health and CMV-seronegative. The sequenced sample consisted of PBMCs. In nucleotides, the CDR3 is TGTGCCAGTAGTACCCGACAGGGATACACTGAAGCTTTCTTT. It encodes CASSTRQGYTEAFF.